The 4 T cell receptor beta chains below were found in one sample sequenced in a study of CD8+ T cells in alopecia areata. Sequencing used cDNA as its template, made by extracting RNA and reverse transcribing it. Only in-frame clones appear in the TCRdb table, and some are missing; sequencing was by immunoSEQ multiplex PCR. The repertoire holds approximately 110,000 clones, roughly 55% seen once, with approximately 12% in the top ten. Treatment denoted: oral pan-JAK inhibitor, 5-10 mg twice daily. The sequences come from CD8+ T cells sorted from blood, collected at week 24, from a patient treated with tofacitinib. The receptor set was obtained from a human donor with alopecia areata.

This chain uses TRBV30 with TRBJ2-7; 9 bases are shared with TRBD1. V dropped 2 bases and J dropped 5; count of bases not matched to a gene: 7. The CDR3 has 14 amino acids. Germline assignment: CDR1 GTSNPN and CDR2 SVGIG (reference sequence). DNA of the CDR3: TGTGCCTGGAGTATGACAGGGGGATCTGACGAGCAGTACTTC. Protein product: CAWSMTGGSDEQYF.

V usage is TRBV7-8 and J usage is TRBJ2-7, with 8 bases lining up with TRBD2. The germline V gene has CDR1 SGHVS and CDR2 FQNEAQ. The CDR3 covers 15 residues. J gave up 0 bases and V 3 bases, and 4 bases lay outside the gene matches. The CDR3 sequence: CASSFFTSGSYEQYF. CDR3 in DNA: TGTGCCAGCAGCTTTTTTACTAGCGGCTCCTACGAGCAGTACTTC. The variable domain in full, completed from reference TRBV7-8 and TRBJ2-7, reads GAGVSQSPRYKVAKRGQDVALRCDPISGHVSLFWYQQALGQGPEFLTYFQNEAQLDKSGLPSDRFFAERPEGSVSTLKIQRTQQEDSAVYLCASSFFTSGSYEQYFGPGTRLTVT.

The DNA for the CDR3 is TGTGCCAGCAGCGTAATACCACAGCTAAAGGGCACTGAAGCTTTCTTT. It yields the protein CASSVIPQLKGTEAFF. The rearrangement uses TRBV9 and TRBJ1-1, with no clear D. Looked up from germline, CDR1 is SGDLS and CDR2 is YYNGEE. The CDR3 totals 16 residues. Trimming stripped 1 base from V and 4 bases from J, with 17 bases between. The variable domain in full, completed from reference TRBV9 and TRBJ1-1, reads DSGVTQTPKHLITATGQRVTLRCSPRSGDLSVYWYQQSLDQGLQFLIQYYNGEERAKGNILERFSAQQFPDLHSELNLSSLELGDSALYFCASSVIPQLKGTEAFFGQGTRLTVV.

The genes are TRBV25-1 and TRBJ1-1, with D possibly being TRBD1 (6 bases). Trimming left V 3 bases short and J 8 bases short, with 7 bases between. This CDR3 spans 11 amino acids. Germline-derived CDR1 and CDR2 are MGHDK and SYGVNS. The CDR3: CASSETGEAFF. The CDR3 DNA reads as TGTGCCAGCAGTGAGACAGGAGAAGCTTTCTTT.